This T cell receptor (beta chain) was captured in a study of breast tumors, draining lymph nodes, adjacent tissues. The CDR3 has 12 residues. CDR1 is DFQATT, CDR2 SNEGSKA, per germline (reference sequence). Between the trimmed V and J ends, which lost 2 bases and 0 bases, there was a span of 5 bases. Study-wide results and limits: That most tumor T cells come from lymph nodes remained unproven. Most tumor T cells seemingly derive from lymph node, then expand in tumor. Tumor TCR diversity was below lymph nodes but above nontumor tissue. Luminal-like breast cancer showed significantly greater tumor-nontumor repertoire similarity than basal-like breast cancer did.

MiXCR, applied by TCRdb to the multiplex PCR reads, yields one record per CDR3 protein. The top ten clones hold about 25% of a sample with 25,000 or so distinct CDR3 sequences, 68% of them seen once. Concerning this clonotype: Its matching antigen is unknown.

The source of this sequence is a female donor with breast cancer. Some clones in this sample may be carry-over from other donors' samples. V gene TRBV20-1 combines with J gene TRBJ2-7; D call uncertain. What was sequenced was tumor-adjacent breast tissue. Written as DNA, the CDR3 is TGCAGTGCTAGACTAGACTCCTACGAGCAGTACTTC. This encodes CSARLDSYEQYF.